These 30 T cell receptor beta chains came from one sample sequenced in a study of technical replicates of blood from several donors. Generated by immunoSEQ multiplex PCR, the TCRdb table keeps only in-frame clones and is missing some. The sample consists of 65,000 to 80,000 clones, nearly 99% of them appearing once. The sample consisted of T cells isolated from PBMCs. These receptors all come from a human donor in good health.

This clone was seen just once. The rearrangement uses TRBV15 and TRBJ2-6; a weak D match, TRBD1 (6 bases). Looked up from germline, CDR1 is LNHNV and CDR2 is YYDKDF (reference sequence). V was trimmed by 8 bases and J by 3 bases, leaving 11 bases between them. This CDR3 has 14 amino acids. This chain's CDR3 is CATLQGYGANVLTF. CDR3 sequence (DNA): TGTGCCACCTTACAGGGCTATGGGGCCAACGTCCTGACTTTC.

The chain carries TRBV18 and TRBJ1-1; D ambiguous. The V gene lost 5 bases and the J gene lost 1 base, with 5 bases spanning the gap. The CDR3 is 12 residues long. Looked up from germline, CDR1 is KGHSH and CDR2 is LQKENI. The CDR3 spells CASSTGNTEAFF. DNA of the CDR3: TGTGCCAGCTCAACCGGGAACACTGAAGCTTTCTTT.

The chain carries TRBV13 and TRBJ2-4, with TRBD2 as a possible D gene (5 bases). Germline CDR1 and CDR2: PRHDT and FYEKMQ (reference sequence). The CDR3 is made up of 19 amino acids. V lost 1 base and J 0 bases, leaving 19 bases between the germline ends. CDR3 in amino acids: CASSLESPLGGLAKNIQYF. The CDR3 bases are TGTGCCAGCAGCTTAGAGAGCCCCCTCGGAGGTTTAGCCAAAAACATTCAGTACTTC.

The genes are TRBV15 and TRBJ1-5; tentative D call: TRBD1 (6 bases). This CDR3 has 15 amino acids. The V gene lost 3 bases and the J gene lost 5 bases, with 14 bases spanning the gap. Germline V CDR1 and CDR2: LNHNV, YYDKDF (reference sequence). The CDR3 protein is CATSRSRGIYQPQHF. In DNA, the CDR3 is TGTGCCACCAGCAGGAGCAGGGGTATATATCAGCCCCAGCATTTT.

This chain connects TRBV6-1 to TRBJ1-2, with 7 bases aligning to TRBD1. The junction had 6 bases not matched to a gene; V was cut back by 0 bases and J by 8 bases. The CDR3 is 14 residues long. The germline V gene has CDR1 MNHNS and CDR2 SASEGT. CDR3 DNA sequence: TGTGCCAGCAGTGAAGCCCCAGGGGGAGTAGGCTACACCTTC. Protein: CASSEAPGGVGYTF.

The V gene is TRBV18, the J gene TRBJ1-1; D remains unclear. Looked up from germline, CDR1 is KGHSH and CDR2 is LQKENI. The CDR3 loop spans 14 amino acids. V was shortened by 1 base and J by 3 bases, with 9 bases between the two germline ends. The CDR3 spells CASSPLTEDTEAFF. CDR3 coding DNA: TGTGCCAGCTCACCACTTACGGAGGACACTGAAGCTTTCTTT.

The DNA of the CDR3 is TGCGCCAGCAGCGCAGGATGGACAGGGCAAGTGGTAGAAGCTTTCTTT. As protein: CASSAGWTGQVVEAFF. V usage is TRBV5-1 and J usage is TRBJ1-1, with TRBD1 matching 8 bases. The CDR3 totals 16 residues. Per germline, CDR1 SGHRS and CDR2 YFSETQ. Trimming took 4 bases from V and 8 from J; bases not matched to a gene: 16.

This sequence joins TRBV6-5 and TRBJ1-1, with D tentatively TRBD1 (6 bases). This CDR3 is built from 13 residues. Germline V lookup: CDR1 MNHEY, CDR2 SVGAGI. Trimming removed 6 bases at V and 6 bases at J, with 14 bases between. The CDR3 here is CASSYLRGPEAFF. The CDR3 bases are TGTGCCAGCAGCTACCTCAGGGGCCCTGAAGCTTTCTTT.

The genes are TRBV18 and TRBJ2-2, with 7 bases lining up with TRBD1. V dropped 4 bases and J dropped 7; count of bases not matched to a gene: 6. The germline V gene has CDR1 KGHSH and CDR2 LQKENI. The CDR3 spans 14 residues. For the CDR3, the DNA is TGTGCCAGCTCACAGTACAGGGGAAGCGGGGAGCTGTTTTTT. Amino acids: CASSQYRGSGELFF.

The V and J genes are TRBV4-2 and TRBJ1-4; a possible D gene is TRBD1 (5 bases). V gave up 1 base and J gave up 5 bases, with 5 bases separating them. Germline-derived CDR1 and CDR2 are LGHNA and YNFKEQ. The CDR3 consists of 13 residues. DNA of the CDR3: TGTGCCAGCAGCCAAGCAGGGAATGAAAAACTGTTTTTT. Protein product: CASSQAGNEKLFF.

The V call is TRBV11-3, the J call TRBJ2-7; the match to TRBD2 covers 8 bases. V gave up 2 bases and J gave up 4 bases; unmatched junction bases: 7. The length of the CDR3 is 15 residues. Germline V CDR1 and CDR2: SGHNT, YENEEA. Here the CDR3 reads CASSLRAGGNYEQYF. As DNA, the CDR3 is TGTGCCAGCAGCTTAAGGGCGGGAGGAAATTACGAGCAGTACTTC.

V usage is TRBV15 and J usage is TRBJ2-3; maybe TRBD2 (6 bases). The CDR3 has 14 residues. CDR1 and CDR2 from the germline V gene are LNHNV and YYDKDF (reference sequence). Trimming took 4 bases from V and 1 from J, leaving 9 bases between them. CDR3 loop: CATSIPGGTDTQYF. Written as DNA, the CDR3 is TGTGCCACCAGCATCCCGGGAGGCACAGATACGCAGTATTTT.

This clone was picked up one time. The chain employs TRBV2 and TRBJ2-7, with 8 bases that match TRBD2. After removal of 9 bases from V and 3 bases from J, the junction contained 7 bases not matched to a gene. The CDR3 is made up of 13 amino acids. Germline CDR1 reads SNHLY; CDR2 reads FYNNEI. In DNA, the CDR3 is TGTGCCAGTCGGACTAGCCCGGGCTACGAGCAGTACTTC. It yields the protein CASRTSPGYEQYF.

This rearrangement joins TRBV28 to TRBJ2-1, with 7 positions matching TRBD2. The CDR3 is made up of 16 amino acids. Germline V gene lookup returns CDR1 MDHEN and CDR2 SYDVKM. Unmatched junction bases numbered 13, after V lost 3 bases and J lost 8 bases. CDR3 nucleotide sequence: TGTGCCAGCAGTTTTTATGGTCTAGCGGCGGAGGATGAGCAGTTCTTC. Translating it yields CASSFYGLAAEDEQFF.

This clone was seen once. For the CDR3, the DNA is TGTGCCAGCAAAGGAAGCGGGGTCCAAGAGACCCAGTACTTC. Amino acids: CASKGSGVQETQYF. The chain couples TRBV28 to TRBJ2-5; 7 positions match TRBD2. Losses at the gene ends were 7 bases for V and 1 base for J; bases not matched to a gene: 6. CDR1 is MDHEN and CDR2 is SYDVKM in the germline V gene. The CDR3 consists of 14 residues.

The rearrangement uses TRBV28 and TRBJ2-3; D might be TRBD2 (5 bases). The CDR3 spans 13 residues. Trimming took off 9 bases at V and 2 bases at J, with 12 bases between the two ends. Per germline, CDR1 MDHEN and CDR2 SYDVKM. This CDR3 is CASRPGNTDTQYF. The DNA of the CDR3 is TGTGCCAGTCGGCCGGGGAACACAGATACGCAGTATTTT. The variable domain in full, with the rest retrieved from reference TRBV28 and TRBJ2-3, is DVKVTQSSRYLVKRTGEKVFLECVQDMDHENMFWYRQDPGLGLRLIYFSYDVKMKEKGDIPEGYSVSREKKERFSLILESASTNQTSMYLCASRPGNTDTQYFGPGTRLTVL.

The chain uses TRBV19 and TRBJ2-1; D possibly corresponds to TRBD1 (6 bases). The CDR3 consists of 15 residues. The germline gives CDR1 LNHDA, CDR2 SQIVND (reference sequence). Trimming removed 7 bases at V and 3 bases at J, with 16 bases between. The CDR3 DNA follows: TGTGCCAGTACCATGGCTACAGGGCTCTACAATGAGCAGTTCTTC. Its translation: CASTMATGLYNEQFF.

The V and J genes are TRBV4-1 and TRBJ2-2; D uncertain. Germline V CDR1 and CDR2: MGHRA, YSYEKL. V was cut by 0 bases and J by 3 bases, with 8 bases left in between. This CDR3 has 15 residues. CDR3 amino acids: CASSQDDTYTGELFF. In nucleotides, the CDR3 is TGCGCCAGCAGCCAAGATGACACTTACACCGGGGAGCTGTTTTTT.

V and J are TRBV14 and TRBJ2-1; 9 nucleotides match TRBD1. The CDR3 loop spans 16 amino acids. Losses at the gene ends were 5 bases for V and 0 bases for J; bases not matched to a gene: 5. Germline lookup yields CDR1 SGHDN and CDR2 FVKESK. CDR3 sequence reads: CASSSNRGPSYNEQFF. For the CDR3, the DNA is TGTGCCAGCAGCTCGAACAGGGGGCCCTCCTACAATGAGCAGTTCTTC.

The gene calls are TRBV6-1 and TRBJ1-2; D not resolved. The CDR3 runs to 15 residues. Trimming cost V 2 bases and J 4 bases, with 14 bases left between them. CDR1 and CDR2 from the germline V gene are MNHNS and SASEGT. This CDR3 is CASSENPRGAYGYTF. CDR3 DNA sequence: TGTGCCAGCAGTGAAAACCCCCGCGGCGCCTATGGCTACACCTTC.

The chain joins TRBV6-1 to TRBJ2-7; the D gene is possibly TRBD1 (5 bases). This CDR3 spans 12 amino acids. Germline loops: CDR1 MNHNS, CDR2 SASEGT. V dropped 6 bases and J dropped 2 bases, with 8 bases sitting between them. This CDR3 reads CASRDITYEQYF. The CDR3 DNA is TGTGCCAGCAGGGACATAACCTACGAGCAGTACTTC.

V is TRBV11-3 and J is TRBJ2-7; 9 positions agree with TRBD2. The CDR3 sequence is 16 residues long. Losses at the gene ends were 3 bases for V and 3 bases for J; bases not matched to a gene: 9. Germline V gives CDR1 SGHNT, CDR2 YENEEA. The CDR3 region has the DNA TGTGCCAGCAGCTTTGGACTAGCGTATCAATTCTACGAGCAGTACTTC. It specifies CASSFGLAYQFYEQYF.

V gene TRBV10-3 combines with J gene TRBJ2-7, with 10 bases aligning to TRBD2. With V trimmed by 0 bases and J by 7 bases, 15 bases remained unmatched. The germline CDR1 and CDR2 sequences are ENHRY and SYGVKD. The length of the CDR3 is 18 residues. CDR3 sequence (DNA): TGTGCCATCAGTGAGTCGGCCCCAGGTGGACTAGCGGTCTGGGAGCAGTACTTC. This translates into CAISESAPGGLAVWEQYF.

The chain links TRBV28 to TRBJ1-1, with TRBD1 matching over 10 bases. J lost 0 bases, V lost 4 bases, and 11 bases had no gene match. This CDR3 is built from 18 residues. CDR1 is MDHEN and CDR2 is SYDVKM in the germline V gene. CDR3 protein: CASSSSGTGAPMNTEAFF. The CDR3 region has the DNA TGTGCCAGCAGTTCATCCGGGACAGGGGCGCCCATGAACACTGAAGCTTTCTTT. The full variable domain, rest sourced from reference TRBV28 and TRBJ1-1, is DVKVTQSSRYLVKRTGEKVFLECVQDMDHENMFWYRQDPGLGLRLIYFSYDVKMKEKGDIPEGYSVSREKKERFSLILESASTNQTSMYLCASSSSGTGAPMNTEAFFGQGTRLTVV.

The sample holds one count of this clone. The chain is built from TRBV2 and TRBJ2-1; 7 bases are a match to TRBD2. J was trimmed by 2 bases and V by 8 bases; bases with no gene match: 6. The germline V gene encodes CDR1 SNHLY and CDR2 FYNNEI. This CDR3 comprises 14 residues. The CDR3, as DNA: TGTGCCAGCGCCGGGGGGATTACCTACAATGAGCAGTTCTTC. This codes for CASAGGITYNEQFF.

The CDR3, as DNA: TGTGCCAGCAGTTTGCGTAGGGGGTCCTACAATGAGCAGTTCTTC. This encodes CASSLRRGSYNEQFF. The chain couples TRBV28 to TRBJ2-1, with D maybe TRBD1 (6 bases). The CDR3 spans 15 residues. Germline V gene data show CDR1 as MDHEN and CDR2 as SYDVKM. V lost 3 bases and J lost 1, with 10 bases in between.

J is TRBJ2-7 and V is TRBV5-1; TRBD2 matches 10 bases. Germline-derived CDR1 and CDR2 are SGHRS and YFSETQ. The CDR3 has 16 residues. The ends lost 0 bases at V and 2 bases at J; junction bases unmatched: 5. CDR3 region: CASSLGSGRMTYEQYF. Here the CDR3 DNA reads TGCGCCAGCAGCTTGGGTAGCGGGAGGATGACCTACGAGCAGTACTTC.

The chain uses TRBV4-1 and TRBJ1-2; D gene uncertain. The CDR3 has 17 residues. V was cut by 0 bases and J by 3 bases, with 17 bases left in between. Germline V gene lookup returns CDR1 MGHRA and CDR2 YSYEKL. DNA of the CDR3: TGCGCCAGCAGCCAAGATGGGGAGCCCTCCGTTCACTATGGCTACACCTTC. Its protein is CASSQDGEPSVHYGYTF.

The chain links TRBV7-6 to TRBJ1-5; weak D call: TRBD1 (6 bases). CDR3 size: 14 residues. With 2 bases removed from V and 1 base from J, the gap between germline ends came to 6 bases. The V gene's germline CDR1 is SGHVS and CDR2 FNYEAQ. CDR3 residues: CASSLQGSNQPQHF. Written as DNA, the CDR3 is TGTGCCAGCAGCTTACAGGGGAGCAATCAGCCCCAGCATTTT.

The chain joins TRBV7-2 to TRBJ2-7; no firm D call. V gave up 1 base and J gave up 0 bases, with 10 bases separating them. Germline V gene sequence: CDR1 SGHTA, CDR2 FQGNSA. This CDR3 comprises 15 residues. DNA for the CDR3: TGTGCCAGCAGCTTAGGAGACTTCAGCTCCTACGAGCAGTACTTC. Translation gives CASSLGDFSSYEQYF.